This TCR beta chain appears in the sequencing data of a study of shared clonotypes between healthy human individuals. Germline-derived CDR1 and CDR2 are LGHNA and YNFKEQ. Germline trimming cut 0 bases from V and 2 bases from J; bases unmatched to any gene: 4. The CDR3 spans 17 residues. TCRdb keeps only in-frame clones here, not all; method: immunoSEQ multiplex PCR. The sample lists fewer than 1 million clones, about 96% occurring once. Positively selected for CCR7, the CD45RO-negative cells used as naive CD8 cells excluded terminally differentiated effector memory CD45RA+ cells. The clonotype originates from a man aged 25-45 years in good health. The rearrangement uses TRBV4-2 and TRBJ2-5, with 12 bases lining up with TRBD2. Sequenced input: naive CD8+ T cells sorted from blood. Written as DNA, the CDR3 is TGTGCCAGCAGCCAAGAGGGAGGACTAGCGGGGCAAGAGACCCAGTACTTC. Encoded protein: CASSQEGGLAGQETQYF.